Each of the 9 T cell receptor beta chains below was sequenced from the same sample in a study of glioma-infiltrating T cells after dendritic cell vaccination. Method: immunoSEQ multiplex PCR; TCRdb's copy keeps in-frame clones and lacks some. The table has approximately 85,000 clones, 75% to 90% seen once. The time point was: after dendritic cell vaccination, including at tumor progression/relapse. This specimen consisted of blood, obtained after dendritic cell vaccination. Source of these receptors: a human donor with glioblastoma.

The rearrangement uses TRBV7-9 and TRBJ2-7; 7 bases are shared with TRBD2. The germline V gene has CDR1 SEHNR and CDR2 FQNEAQ (reference sequence). The ends lost 8 bases at V and 2 bases at J; junction bases unmatched: 18. The CDR3 loop spans 17 amino acids. CDR3 loop: CASAGEGISGRAYEQYF. DNA of the CDR3: TGTGCCAGCGCGGGGGAGGGGATAAGTGGTAGAGCCTACGAGCAGTACTTC. Full variable domain (missing parts from reference TRBV7-9 and TRBJ2-7): DTGVSQNPRHKITKRGQNVTFRCDPISEHNRLYWYRQTLGQGPEFLTYFQNEAQLEKSRLLSDRFSAERPKGSFSTLEIQRTEQGDSAMYLCASAGEGISGRAYEQYFGPGTRLTVT.

The chain couples TRBV7-8 to TRBJ1-6, with 8 bases lining up with TRBD1. Germline V gene sequence: CDR1 SGHVS, CDR2 FQNEAQ. V lost 6 bases, J lost 7 bases, and 11 bases stayed unmatched. This CDR3 spans 16 amino acids. Here the CDR3 reads CASSLETGASNSPLHF. The CDR3 DNA reads as TGTGCCAGCAGTCTAGAGACAGGGGCCTCAAATTCACCCCTCCACTTT.

The CDR3 sequence is CASSPDKNTEAFF. As DNA, the CDR3 is TGTGCCAGCTCACCGGACAAGAACACTGAAGCTTTCTTT. The chain has TRBV18 and TRBJ1-1; a weak D match, TRBD1 (5 bases). The CDR3 runs to 13 residues. Trimming took off 3 bases at V and 1 base at J, with 6 bases between the two ends. Germline-derived CDR1 and CDR2 are KGHSH and LQKENI.

This clone was seen a single time. This chain uses TRBV7-2 with TRBJ2-1; 8 bases line up with TRBD2. Germline CDR1 SGHTA, CDR2 FQGNSA. The CDR3 sequence is 15 residues long. Trimming cost V 2 bases and J 8 bases; bases outside gene matches: 8. CDR3 coding DNA: TGTGCCAGCAGCTTAAATCGCCTAGCGGGCCATGAGCAGTTCTTC. It codes for CASSLNRLAGHEQFF.

This chain joins TRBV6-5 and TRBJ1-2, with TRBD1 identical over 7 bases. The junction had 8 bases not matched to a gene; V was cut back by 6 bases and J by 4 bases. The CDR3 runs 14 residues. From germline, CDR1 is MNHEY and CDR2 SVGAGI. In DNA, the CDR3 is TGTGCCAGCAGCTGGACAGGAGGGGGCTATGGCTACACCTTC. It yields the protein CASSWTGGGYGYTF.

Only one count was recorded for this clone. CDR3 DNA: TGTGCCAGCAGCTTATCTCGGGACAGGGGGTTCTACGAGCAGTACTTC. Its protein is CASSLSRDRGFYEQYF. This sequence joins TRBV7-9 and TRBJ2-7; TRBD1 matches 11 bases. Germline CDR1 and CDR2: SEHNR and FQNEAQ (reference sequence). Trimming cost V 2 bases and J 3 bases; bases outside gene matches: 6. There are 16 residues in the CDR3.

The chain uses TRBV7-9 and TRBJ1-2, with D perhaps matching TRBD1 (6 bases). Germline V gene lookup returns CDR1 SEHNR and CDR2 FQNEAQ (reference sequence). The V and J ends lost 5 bases and 4 bases respectively, with 11 bases between them. The CDR3 spans 13 residues. CDR3 residues: CASSRQDSYGYTF. DNA for the CDR3: TGTGCCAGCAGCCGACAGGACAGCTATGGCTACACCTTC. The complete variable domain, with remaining parts taken from reference TRBV7-9 and TRBJ1-2, reads DTGVSQNPRHKITKRGQNVTFRCDPISEHNRLYWYRQTLGQGPEFLTYFQNEAQLEKSRLLSDRFSAERPKGSFSTLEIQRTEQGDSAMYLCASSRQDSYGYTFGSGTRLTVV.

The chain is built from TRBV4-3 and TRBJ2-3, with TRBD1 matching over 7 bases. V shed 0 bases, J shed 4 bases, and the junction held 7 bases outside the gene matches. Germline CDR1 is LGHNA and CDR2 is YSLEER. CDR3 size: 16 residues. DNA of the CDR3: TGCGCCAGCAGCCAAGAGGCCGACAGGGCCCCAGATACGCAGTATTTT. Translation gives CASSQEADRAPDTQYF.

The chain links TRBV7-9 to TRBJ1-2; D unresolved. The V end was cut by 0 bases, the J end by 4 bases, with 12 bases between. Germline loops: CDR1 SEHNR, CDR2 FQNEAQ (reference sequence). The CDR3 length is 15 residues. The CDR3 DNA reads as TGTGCCAGCAGCTTAGCGCTCCCGACTACCTATGGCTACACCTTC. Residues: CASSLALPTTYGYTF.